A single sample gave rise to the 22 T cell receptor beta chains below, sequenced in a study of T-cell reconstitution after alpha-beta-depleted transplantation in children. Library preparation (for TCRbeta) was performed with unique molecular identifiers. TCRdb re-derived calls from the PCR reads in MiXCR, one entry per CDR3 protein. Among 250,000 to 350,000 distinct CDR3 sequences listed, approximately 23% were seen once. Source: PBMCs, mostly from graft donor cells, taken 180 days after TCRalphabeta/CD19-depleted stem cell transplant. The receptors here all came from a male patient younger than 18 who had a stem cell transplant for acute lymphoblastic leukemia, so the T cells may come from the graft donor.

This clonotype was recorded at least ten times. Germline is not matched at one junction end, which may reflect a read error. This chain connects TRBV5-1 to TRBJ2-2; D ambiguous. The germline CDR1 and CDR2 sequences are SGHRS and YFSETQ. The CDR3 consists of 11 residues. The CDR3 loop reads CASSVTGELFF. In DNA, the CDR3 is TGTGCCAGCAGCGTCACCGGGGAGCTGTTTTTT.

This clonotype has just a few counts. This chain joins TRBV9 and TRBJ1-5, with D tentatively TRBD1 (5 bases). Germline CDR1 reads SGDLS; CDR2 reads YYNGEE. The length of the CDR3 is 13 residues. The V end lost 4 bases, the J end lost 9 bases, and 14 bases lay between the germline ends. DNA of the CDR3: TGTGCCAGCAGCCCAACGGGGGTCTCGCCCCAGCATTTT. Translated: CASSPTGVSPQHF.

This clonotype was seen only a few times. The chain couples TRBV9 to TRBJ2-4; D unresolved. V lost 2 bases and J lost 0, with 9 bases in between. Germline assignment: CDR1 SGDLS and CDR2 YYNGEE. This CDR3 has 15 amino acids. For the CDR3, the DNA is TGTGCCAGCAGCGTTAGTGGGATAGCCAAAAACATTCAGTACTTC. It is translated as CASSVSGIAKNIQYF. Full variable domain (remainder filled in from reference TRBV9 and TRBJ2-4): DSGVTQTPKHLITATGQRVTLRCSPRSGDLSVYWYQQSLDQGLQFLIQYYNGEERAKGNILERFSAQQFPDLHSELNLSSLELGDSALYFCASSVSGIAKNIQYFGAGTRLSVL.

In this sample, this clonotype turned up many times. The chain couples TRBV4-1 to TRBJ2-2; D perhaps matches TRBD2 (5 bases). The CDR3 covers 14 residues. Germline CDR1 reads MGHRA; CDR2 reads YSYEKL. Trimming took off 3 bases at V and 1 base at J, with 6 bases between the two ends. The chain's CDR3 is CASSHGLNTGELFF. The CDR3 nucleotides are TGCGCCAGCAGCCACGGACTGAACACCGGGGAGCTGTTTTTT.

DNA for the CDR3: TGTGCCAGTAGTATTGTAGCGGCCTCCTACAATGAGCAGTTCTTC. Its translation: CASSIVAASYNEQFF. The V call is TRBV19, the J call TRBJ2-1, with D possibly matching TRBD2 (6 bases). Trimming stripped 3 bases from V and 0 bases from J, with 9 bases between. The CDR3 contains 15 residues. Germline V gene data show CDR1 as LNHDA and CDR2 as SQIVND (reference sequence).

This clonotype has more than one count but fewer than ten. The CDR3 region is CSADRTSEYEQYF. CDR3 nucleotides: TGCAGTGCCGACCGGACTAGCGAGTACGAGCAGTACTTC. The rearrangement links TRBV20-1 to TRBJ2-7; 9 bases are a match to TRBD2. With 6 bases clipped from V and 4 bases from J, the junction kept 7 bases outside the gene matches. The CDR3 consists of 13 residues. Germline CDR1 DFQATT, CDR2 SNEGSKA (reference sequence).

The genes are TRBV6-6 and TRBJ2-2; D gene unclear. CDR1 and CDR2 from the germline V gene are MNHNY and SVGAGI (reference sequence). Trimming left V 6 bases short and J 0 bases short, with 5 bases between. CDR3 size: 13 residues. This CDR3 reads CASRTSNTGELFF. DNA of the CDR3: TGTGCCAGCAGAACATCGAACACCGGGGAGCTGTTTTTT.

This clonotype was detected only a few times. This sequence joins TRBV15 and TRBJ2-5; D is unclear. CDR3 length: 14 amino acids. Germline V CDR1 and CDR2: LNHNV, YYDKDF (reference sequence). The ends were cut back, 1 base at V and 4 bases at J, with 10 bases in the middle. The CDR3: CATSRGLNGETQYF. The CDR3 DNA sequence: TGTGCCACCAGCAGAGGACTTAATGGAGAGACCCAGTACTTC.

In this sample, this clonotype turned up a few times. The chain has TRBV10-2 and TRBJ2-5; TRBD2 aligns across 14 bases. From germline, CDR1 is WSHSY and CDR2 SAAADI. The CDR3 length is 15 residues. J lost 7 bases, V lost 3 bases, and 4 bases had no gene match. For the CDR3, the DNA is TGCGCCAGCAGTGAAGGGACTAGCGGGAGCGGGACCCAGTACTTC. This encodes CASSEGTSGSGTQYF.

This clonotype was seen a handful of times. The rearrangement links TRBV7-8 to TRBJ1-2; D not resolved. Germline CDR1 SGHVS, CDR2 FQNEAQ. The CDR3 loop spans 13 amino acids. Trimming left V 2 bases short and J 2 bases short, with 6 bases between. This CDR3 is CASSLYGNYGYTF. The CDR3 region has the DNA TGTGCCAGCAGCTTATACGGAAACTATGGCTACACCTTC.

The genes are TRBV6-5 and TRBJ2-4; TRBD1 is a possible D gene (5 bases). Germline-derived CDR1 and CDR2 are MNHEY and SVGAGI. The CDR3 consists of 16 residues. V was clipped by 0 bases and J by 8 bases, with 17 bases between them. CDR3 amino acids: CASSYSMAGWGYIQYF. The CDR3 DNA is TGTGCCAGCAGTTACTCGATGGCCGGATGGGGCTACATTCAGTACTTC.

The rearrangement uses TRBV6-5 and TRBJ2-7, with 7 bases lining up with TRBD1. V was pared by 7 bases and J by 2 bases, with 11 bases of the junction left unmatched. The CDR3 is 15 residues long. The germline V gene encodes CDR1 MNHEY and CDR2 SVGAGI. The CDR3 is CASIRAGQAAYEQYF. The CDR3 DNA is TGTGCCAGCATTAGGGCAGGACAGGCGGCCTACGAGCAGTACTTC.

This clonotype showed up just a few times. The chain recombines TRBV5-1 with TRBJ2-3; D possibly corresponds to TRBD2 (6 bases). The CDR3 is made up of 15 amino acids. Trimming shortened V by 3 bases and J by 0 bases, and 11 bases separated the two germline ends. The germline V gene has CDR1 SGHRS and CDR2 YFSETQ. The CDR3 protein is CASSSGLFSTDTQYF. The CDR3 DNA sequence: TGCGCCAGCAGCTCGGGACTGTTTAGCACAGATACGCAGTATTTT.

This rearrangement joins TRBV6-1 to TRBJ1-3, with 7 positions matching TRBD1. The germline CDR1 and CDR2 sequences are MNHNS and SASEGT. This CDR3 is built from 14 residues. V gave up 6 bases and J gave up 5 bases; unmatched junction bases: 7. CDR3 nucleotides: TGTGCCAGCAGCCGACGGGACAGCCGAAACACCATATATTTT. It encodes CASSRRDSRNTIYF.

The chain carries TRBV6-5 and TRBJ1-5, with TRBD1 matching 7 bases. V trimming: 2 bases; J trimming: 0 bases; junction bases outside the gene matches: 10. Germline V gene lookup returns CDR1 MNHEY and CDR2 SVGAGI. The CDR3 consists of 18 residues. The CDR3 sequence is CASSYDREAEHSNQPQHF. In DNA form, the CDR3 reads TGTGCCAGCAGTTACGACAGGGAAGCGGAACATAGCAATCAGCCCCAGCATTTT.

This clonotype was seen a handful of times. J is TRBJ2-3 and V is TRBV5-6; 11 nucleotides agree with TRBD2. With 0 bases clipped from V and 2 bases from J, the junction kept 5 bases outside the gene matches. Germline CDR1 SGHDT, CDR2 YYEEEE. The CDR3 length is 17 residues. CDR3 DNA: TGTGCCAGCAGCTTGGAGGGACTAGCGGAGCTCACAGATACGCAGTATTTT. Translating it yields CASSLEGLAELTDTQYF.

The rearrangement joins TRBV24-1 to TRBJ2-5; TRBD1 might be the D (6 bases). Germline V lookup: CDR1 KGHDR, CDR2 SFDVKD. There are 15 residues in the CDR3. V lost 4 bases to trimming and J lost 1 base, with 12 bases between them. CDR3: CATSDHRAVQETQYF. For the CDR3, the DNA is TGTGCCACCAGTGACCACAGGGCGGTCCAAGAGACCCAGTACTTC.

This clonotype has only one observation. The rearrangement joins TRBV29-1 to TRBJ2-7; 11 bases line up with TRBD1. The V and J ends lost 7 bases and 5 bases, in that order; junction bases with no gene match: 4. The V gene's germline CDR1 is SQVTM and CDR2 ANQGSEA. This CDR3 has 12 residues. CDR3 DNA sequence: TGCAGCGCGGACAGGGGGCAAAACGAGCAGTACTTC. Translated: CSADRGQNEQYF.

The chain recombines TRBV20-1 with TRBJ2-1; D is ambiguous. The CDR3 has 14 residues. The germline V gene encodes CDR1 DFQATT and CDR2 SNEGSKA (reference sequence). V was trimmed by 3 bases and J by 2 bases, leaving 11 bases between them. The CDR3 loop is CSASLEITYNEQFF. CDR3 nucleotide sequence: TGCAGTGCTAGCCTCGAAATAACCTACAATGAGCAGTTCTTC.

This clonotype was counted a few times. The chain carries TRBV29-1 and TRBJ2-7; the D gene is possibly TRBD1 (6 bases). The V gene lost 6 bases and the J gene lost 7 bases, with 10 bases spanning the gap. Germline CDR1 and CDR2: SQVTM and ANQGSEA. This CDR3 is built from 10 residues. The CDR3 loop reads CSVGGQEQYF. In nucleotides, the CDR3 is TGCAGCGTCGGCGGACAGGAGCAGTACTTC.

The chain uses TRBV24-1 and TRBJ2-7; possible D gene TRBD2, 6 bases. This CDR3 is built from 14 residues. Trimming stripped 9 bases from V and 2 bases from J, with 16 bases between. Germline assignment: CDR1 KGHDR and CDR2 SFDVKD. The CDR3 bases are TGTGCCACCCTTCGCGGGACGGACACCTACGAGCAGTACTTC. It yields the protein CATLRGTDTYEQYF.

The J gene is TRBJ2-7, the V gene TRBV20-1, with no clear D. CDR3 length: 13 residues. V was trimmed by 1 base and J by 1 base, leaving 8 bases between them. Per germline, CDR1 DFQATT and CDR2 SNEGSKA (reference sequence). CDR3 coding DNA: TGCAGTGCTAGAGTAGTCGGTTCCTACGAGCAGTACTTC. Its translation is CSARVVGSYEQYF.